The 16 T cell receptor beta chains reported below all come from one sample, sequenced in a study of beta chain features in type 1 diabetes. As every portion of the isolated RNA was reverse transcribed, the sequencing read expressed TCRB transcripts. Data came from immunoSEQ multiplex PCR; TCRdb stores just in-frame clones and leaves some out. The profile shows around 350,000 clones, roughly 13% of them singletons. Input material: naive CD4+ T cells from blood. The source of these receptors is a man between 18 and 35 years old in good health.

This clone was detected a few times. The genes are TRBV30 and TRBJ2-3, with 9 bases lining up with TRBD2. Germline values: CDR1 GTSNPN, CDR2 SVGIG (reference sequence). The CDR3 has 15 residues. Trimming cost V 1 base and J 0 bases; bases outside gene matches: 2. This CDR3 reads CAWSGSGGSTDTQYF. DNA for the CDR3: TGTGCCTGGAGTGGAAGCGGGGGGAGCACAGATACGCAGTATTTT.

The chain couples TRBV4-2 to TRBJ1-3, with D possibly matching TRBD1 (5 bases). The ends were cut back, 1 base at V and 0 bases at J, with 13 bases in the middle. CDR1 LGHNA and CDR2 YNFKEQ come from the germline V gene. This CDR3 has 17 residues. In DNA form, the CDR3 reads TGTGCCAGCAGCCAAGGGGGCAGCTCCTTCTCTGGAAACACCATATATTTT. This sequence encodes CASSQGGSSFSGNTIYF.

The rearrangement uses TRBV28 and TRBJ1-5; 7 nucleotides agree with TRBD1. The CDR3 consists of 16 residues. J was trimmed by 0 bases and V by 7 bases; bases with no gene match: 9. CDR1 and CDR2 from the germline V gene are MDHEN and SYDVKM. In DNA form, the CDR3 reads TGTGCCAGCATTACTTACAGGGGACATAGCAATCAGCCCCAGCATTTT. Amino acids: CASITYRGHSNQPQHF. The full variable domain, in which reference TRBV28 and TRBJ1-5 provide the parts outside the CDR3, is DVKVTQSSRYLVKRTGEKVFLECVQDMDHENMFWYRQDPGLGLRLIYFSYDVKMKEKGDIPEGYSVSREKKERFSLILESASTNQTSMYLCASITYRGHSNQPQHFGDGTRLSIL.

This clone has only a few counts. V and J are TRBV6-4 and TRBJ2-5; D gene unclear. The CDR3 loop spans 10 amino acids. Germline-derived CDR1 and CDR2 are MRHNA and SNTAGT. The V and J ends lost 6 bases and 3 bases respectively, with 2 bases between them. CDR3 sequence: CASSEETQYF. CDR3 bases: TGTGCCAGCAGCGAAGAGACCCAGTACTTC.

V and J are TRBV7-8 and TRBJ2-5; 7 nucleotides align to TRBD1. Germline V CDR1 and CDR2: SGHVS, FQNEAQ. This CDR3 has 14 residues. The ends lost 5 bases at V and 14 bases at J; junction bases unmatched: 17. The CDR3 spells CASSTGTEVPGNYF. The DNA of the CDR3 is TGTGCCAGCAGCACCGGGACAGAAGTGCCGGGGAATTACTTC.

This clone was counted between two and nine times. V and J are TRBV2 and TRBJ2-7; TRBD2 matches 8 bases. J was trimmed by 5 bases and V by 6 bases; bases with no gene match: 6. The germline gives CDR1 SNHLY, CDR2 FYNNEI. CDR3 length: 13 amino acids. The CDR3 loop reads CASSGRALDEQYF. The CDR3 DNA is TGTGCCAGCAGCGGGAGGGCCTTGGACGAGCAGTACTTC.

This clone was observed a few times. The chain is built from TRBV30 and TRBJ2-2; a possible D gene is TRBD2 (5 bases). CDR1 is GTSNPN, CDR2 SVGIG, per germline (reference sequence). Trimming removed 2 bases at V and 6 bases at J, with 13 bases between. This CDR3 spans 14 amino acids. CDR3 loop: CAWSPGVESGELFF. As DNA, the CDR3 is TGTGCCTGGAGTCCCGGGGTCGAGTCCGGGGAGCTGTTTTTT.

This clone was recorded a few times. The rearrangement links TRBV6-1 to TRBJ1-5; D unclear. Germline CDR1 MNHNS, CDR2 SASEGT. This CDR3 comprises 17 residues. V lost 2 bases and J lost 2, with 16 bases in between. For the CDR3, the DNA is TGTGCCAGCAGTGAATTTAGAGGGAGAAGGGGCAATCAGCCCCAGCATTTT. Protein product: CASSEFRGRRGNQPQHF.

This clone showed up just a few times. The rearrangement uses TRBV7-3 and TRBJ2-7; 7 bases align to TRBD1. Germline V CDR1 and CDR2: SGHTA, FQGTGA. The CDR3 has 15 residues. The ends lost 5 bases at V and 6 bases at J; junction bases unmatched: 13. The CDR3 sequence: CASSRDSADPGEQYF. The CDR3 nucleotides are TGTGCCAGCAGCCGGGACAGCGCCGACCCCGGCGAGCAGTACTTC.

This clone has only a few counts. The same CDR3 is also encoded by other DNA sequences in this sample. The CDR3 DNA sequence: TGTGCCAGCAGCCCCTCCTCTGGGGCCAACGTCCTGACTTTC. Its translation: CASSPSSGANVLTF. The chain employs TRBV7-3 and TRBJ2-6; D is uncertain. The germline gives CDR1 SGHTA, CDR2 FQGTGA. The CDR3 spans 14 residues. Trimming took 5 bases from V and 0 from J, leaving 5 bases between them.

This clone was picked up a small number of times. V usage is TRBV7-3 and J usage is TRBJ2-1; 10 nucleotides match TRBD1. Losses at the gene ends were 9 bases for V and 10 bases for J; bases not matched to a gene: 9. The germline V gene encodes CDR1 SGHTA and CDR2 FQGTGA. This CDR3 is 13 amino acids long. The CDR3 protein is CASEDRGSKEQFF. CDR3 sequence (DNA): TGTGCCAGTGAGGACAGGGGGTCTAAAGAGCAGTTCTTC.

The chain joins TRBV6-5 to TRBJ1-1; D remains ambiguous. The CDR3 sequence is 14 residues long. The V and J ends lost 5 bases and 2 bases respectively, with 12 bases between them. The germline CDR1 and CDR2 sequences are MNHEY and SVGAGI. This chain's CDR3 is CASSHRLANTEAFF. The CDR3 DNA follows: TGTGCCAGCAGTCACCGATTGGCTAACACTGAAGCTTTCTTT.

The chain joins TRBV6-5 to TRBJ2-7; D call uncertain. V lost 0 bases and J lost 2, with 11 bases in between. This CDR3 is built from 15 residues. Germline CDR1 MNHEY, CDR2 SVGAGI. The CDR3 DNA reads TGTGCCAGCAGTTACTCCTTTCTGAAGCCCTACGAGCAGTACTTC. This encodes CASSYSFLKPYEQYF.

This clone has more than one count but fewer than ten. The rearrangement links TRBV7-2 to TRBJ2-5; 8 bases are a match to TRBD2. The V segment lost 2 bases and the J segment 4 bases; nucleotides outside the gene matches: 9. Germline values: CDR1 SGHTA, CDR2 FQGNSA. The CDR3 sequence is 16 residues long. The CDR3 nucleotides read TGTGCCAGCAGCTTACTCTCCAGCGGGAGAGGAGAGACCCAGTACTTC. Residues: CASSLLSSGRGETQYF.

This clone has more than one count but fewer than ten. The genes are TRBV28 and TRBJ2-4, with D tentatively TRBD1 (6 bases). The CDR3 has 15 residues. Germline V lookup: CDR1 MDHEN, CDR2 SYDVKM. With 7 bases removed from V and 0 bases from J, the gap between germline ends came to 13 bases. For the CDR3, the DNA is TGTGCCAGCACCATTGACAGGCTAGCCAAAAACATTCAGTACTTC. This translates into CASTIDRLAKNIQYF. Filled out from reference TRBV28 and TRBJ2-4, the complete variable domain reads DVKVTQSSRYLVKRTGEKVFLECVQDMDHENMFWYRQDPGLGLRLIYFSYDVKMKEKGDIPEGYSVSREKKERFSLILESASTNQTSMYLCASTIDRLAKNIQYFGAGTRLSVL.

This clone has just one count. The gene calls are TRBV27 and TRBJ1-5, with D perhaps matching TRBD1 (5 bases). The CDR3 is made up of 17 amino acids. CDR1 and CDR2 from the germline V gene are MNHEY and SMNVEV (reference sequence). CDR3 bases: TGTGCTAACCTCGGGGGGATCGGGCGGGATAGCAATCAGCCCCAGCATTTT. Encoded protein: CANLGGIGRDSNQPQHF.